Reported below is one T cell receptor beta chain. What this receptor recognizes is not known. One base away there is no much larger clone; base qualities are not given. The same CDR3 also results from other DNA sequences found in this sample. The sample is drawn from a study of T cell responses to AZD1222 COVID-19 vaccine (TCRdb year 2021). Regarding the research as a whole: AZD1222 recipients whose second dose came at about 4 weeks and those whose second dose came at about 12 weeks were combined into one group, since spike-specific TCR depth and breadth did not differ between the two schedules. Trial participants were enrolled by age into subgroups of 18-55, 56-69 and 70-plus years, and around 150, 28 and 57 TCR-sequenced participants, respectively, were included in these subgroups. A total of approximately 240 trial participants underwent TCR sequencing, of whom some 210 received two doses of AZD1222 and approximately 25 received two doses of the MenACWY control vaccine.

There are 14 amino acids in the CDR3, from cysteine to phenylalanine inclusive. Solely the CDR3 DNA is kept, with 42 bases framed from the first base. V is clipped by 0 bases and J by 2 bases, and the sequence between their germline boundaries is 7 bases long. From a lookup of the germline V gene, CDR1 and CDR2 are KGHSH and LQKENI. The CDR3 regions of human TCRbeta chains were subjected to immunosequencing. Processing in the source paper ran as follows. Repertoire TCRs were checked for matches against a reference library of SARS-CoV-2-specific TCRs that had been generated using the MIRA antigen-specificity platform. Breadth was defined as the fraction of unique TCRs that were SARS-CoV-2-associated. Depth was defined as the fraction of total T cells that were SARS-CoV-2-associated. Each spike-specific TCR was assigned to its reactive spike region and to a CD4 or CD8 class using the MIRA data. Log10-transformed breadth and depth values were compared by one-way ANOVA with Sidak's multiple comparisons tests. The table was pulled from immuneACCESS by TCRdb, which kept in-frame rearrangements only. Such tables lose some clones; where checked, under half of the loss comes from unresolved V genes, and the rest has no known cause. V, J and clone size are those of that table, while D and trimming were read from the DNA. Counted in this sample were some 150,000 clones; more than 90% of them appeared once. The ten largest clones represent around 18% of the sample.

What the authors observed across the whole study: The vaccine-associated CD4 TCRs covered the entire spike protein, and the dominant responses fell in regions 160-218 and 743-854. Reportedly, close to half of the unique spike-specific TCRs recognized epitopes lying outside the regions that are mutated in the B.1.351 and B.1.1.7 variants. After two AZD1222 doses, spike-specific TCR breadth and depth were significantly higher than at day 0 and than in MenACWY recipients. Conclusions about previously exposed vaccinees are limited, since just 5 or 6 AZD1222 recipients were seropositive for SARS-CoV-2 at baseline. The 56-69-year group was small, and its depth increase did not reach significance, likely because of low power. Most participants were white British and females outnumbered males, and the authors suggested that clonal diversity may have been underestimated. Because no day 14 peak-response samples were available, repertoires were characterized only after the peak T cell response.

The time point label on this specimen signifies: baseline before first vaccination. The vaccinee samples were drawn from two UK trials, COV001 and COV002, one of which was a single-blind randomized controlled phase 2/3 trial testing AZD1222 (ChAdOx1 nCoV-19) in healthy adults. For TCRbeta chain sequencing, PBMC samples were collected from trial participants at day 0 and at day 28 after the second dose. The rearrangement joined TRBV18 to TRBJ1-1, with no D gene named confidently. Sequenced here: peripheral blood, sampled on day 0 of AZD1222 vaccination. This TCR was sampled from an adult in good health. In nucleotide form, the sequence is TGTGCCAGCTCACCACCGAGCCTAAACACTGAAGCTTTCTTT. This encodes CASSPPSLNTEAFF.